These T cell receptor beta chains were read from a single sample in a study of CD8+ T cells in alopecia areata. Clones were sequenced by immunoSEQ multiplex PCR, and TCRdb holds only the in-frame ones, with some missing. The table includes 190,000 or so clones, nearly 60% detected once. The source material was CD4+ T cells sorted from blood, sampled at week 24, from a patient treated with tofacitinib. Receptors were obtained from a human donor with alopecia areata. The CDR3 runs from the conserved cysteine through the conserved F or W. A D gene is named only where the DNA matches it firmly. For some rows the clone size is stated as once, few or many, or as a class when expanded; others skip it.

V	D	size	length	J	CDR3	DNA
TRBV15	NA	once	16	TRBJ1-5	CATSRGGQEGYQPQHF	TGTGCCACCAGCAGGGGGGGCCAGGAGGGATATCAGCCCCAGCATTTT
TRBV9	NA	NA	16	TRBJ2-2	CASSPPGGIRTGELFF	TGTGCCAGCAGCCCACCCGGAGGGATACGGACCGGGGAGCTGTTTTTT
TRBV19	NA	NA	15	TRBJ2-2	CASLANRATIGELFF	TGTGCCAGTCTCGCCAACCGGGCCACGATCGGGGAGCTGTTTTTT
TRBV10-2	TRBD2	NA	14	TRBJ2-5	CAIASTGGGETQYF	TGTGCCATCGCAAGTACCGGGGGAGGGGAGACCCAGTACTTC
TRBV7-2	NA	NA	13	TRBJ1-2	CASSSSSRGGYTF	TGTGCCAGCAGCTCCAGCTCCAGGGGTGGCTACACCTTC
TRBV9	NA	few	17	TRBJ1-1	CASSDPPGGALNTEAFF	TGTGCCAGCAGCGACCCCCCGGGGGGGGCCTTGAACACTGAAGCTTTCTTT
TRBV7-2	TRBD1	NA	14	TRBJ2-7	CASSSGTGDYEQYF	TGTGCCAGCAGTTCCGGGACAGGTGACTACGAGCAGTACTTC
TRBV10-3	NA	NA	13	TRBJ1-3	CAISRPSGNTIYF	TGTGCCATCAGCCGGCCGTCTGGAAACACCATATATTTT
TRBV30	NA	NA	14	TRBJ2-5	CAWSVGSLKETQYF	TGTGCCTGGAGTGTAGGGTCACTAAAAGAGACCCAGTACTTC
TRBV7-2	NA	few	13	TRBJ2-5	CASSRGPQETQYF	TGTGCCAGCAGCAGAGGCCCTCAAGAGACCCAGTACTTC
TRBV4-2	TRBD1	once	18	TRBJ2-3	CASSQTLRDRGEGLAQYF	TGTGCCAGCAGCCAGACTCTCCGGGACAGGGGGGAAGGATTGGCGCAGTATTTT
TRBV27	NA	NA	14	TRBJ2-7	CASSGLGRSYEQYF	TGTGCCAGCAGTGGGTTAGGGCGCTCCTACGAGCAGTACTTC
TRBV29-1	TRBD2	NA	14	TRBJ2-1	CSVRLAGAHNEQFF	TGCAGCGTACGACTAGCGGGAGCCCACAATGAGCAGTTCTTC
TRBV9	TRBD1	NA	14	TRBJ1-1	CASSATGGNTEAFF	TGTGCCAGCAGCGCGACAGGGGGGAACACTGAAGCTTTCTTT
TRBV2	NA	NA	13	TRBJ1-1	CASNLDRNTEAFF	TGTGCCAGCAACCTAGACAGGAACACTGAAGCTTTCTTT
TRBV29-1	NA	NA	14	TRBJ2-2	CSVRDIQNTGELFF	TGCAGCGTTCGGGACATACAAAACACCGGGGAGCTGTTTTTT
TRBV4-3	TRBD2	NA	17	TRBJ2-1	CASSQVTSGFSYNEQFF	TGCGCCAGCAGCCAAGTAACTAGCGGGTTCTCCTACAATGAGCAGTTCTTC
TRBV5-1	TRBD1	once	16	TRBJ1-1	CASSLGQGPGNTEAFF	TGCGCCAGCAGCCTCGGACAGGGCCCGGGGAACACTGAAGCTTTCTTT
TRBV7-2	NA	few	12	TRBJ2-6	CAGRAGANVLTF	TGTGCCGGGCGGGCTGGGGCCAACGTCCTGACTTTC
TRBV4-3	NA	few	17	TRBJ2-3	CASSQGPRTASTDTQYF	TGCGCCAGCAGCCAAGGCCCGCGGACAGCTAGCACAGATACGCAGTATTTT
TRBV2	NA	NA	12	TRBJ1-2	CASRSGGTGYTF	TGTGCCTCCCGGAGTGGGGGGACTGGCTACACCTTC
TRBV28	NA	few	11	TRBJ2-2	CANLITGELFF	TGTGCCAATTTGATCACCGGGGAGCTGTTTTTT
TRBV7-2	TRBD2	few	17	TRBJ2-1	CASSLNRLAGGFDEQFF	TGTGCCAGCAGCTTAAACAGACTAGCGGGAGGTTTCGATGAGCAGTTCTTC
TRBV5-1	NA	NA	12	TRBJ2-1	CASSLNAVEQFF	TGCGCCAGCAGCTTGAATGCGGTAGAGCAGTTCTTC
TRBV30	NA	NA	15	TRBJ2-3	CAWSFASDSTDTQYF	TGTGCCTGGAGTTTTGCTAGCGATAGCACAGATACGCAGTATTTT
TRBV7-9	NA	NA	15	TRBJ2-5	CASSLLVGGRETQYF	TGTGCCAGCAGCTTATTGGTTGGGGGCAGAGAGACCCAGTACTTC
TRBV6-5	NA	NA	16	TRBJ1-1	CASSSDLRTMNTEAFF	TGTGCCAGCAGTTCCGATCTTAGAACCATGAACACTGAAGCTTTCTTT
TRBV11-1	NA	NA	13	TRBJ2-5	CASSSGQWETQYF	TGTGCCAGCAGCTCTGGACAGTGGGAGACCCAGTACTTC
TRBV6-6	NA	few	12	TRBJ2-5	CASSSTTPPQYF	TGTGCCAGCAGTTCCACGACTCCTCCCCAGTACTTC
TRBV4-3	NA	NA	16	TRBJ2-5	CASSQGAAGTKETQYF	TGCGCCAGCAGCCAGGGGGCGGCGGGTACGAAAGAGACCCAGTACTTC
TRBV2	NA	few	15	TRBJ2-5	CASTRITGPQETQYF	TGTGCCAGCACAAGGATAACAGGCCCACAAGAGACCCAGTACTTC
TRBV2	TRBD2	NA	15	TRBJ2-1	CASSRLAGGYNEQFF	TGTGCCAGCAGCCGACTAGCGGGAGGCTACAATGAGCAGTTCTTC